This passage covers 20 T cell receptor beta chains from one sample sequenced in a study of metastatic and nonmetastatic thyroid tumors (dated by TCRdb to 2018 to 2020). Library creation used PCR. For sequencing, an Illumina HiSeq 4000 was employed. TCRdb reworked the public reads: Q25 trimming with fastp, MiXCR clone assembly, productive beta chains retained. For this sample the table gives under 25,000 clones, of which approximately 26% were detected only once. 5.5% to 6.5% of the sample is held by the ten biggest clonotypes. Before undergoing thyroid surgery, none of the patients had been given any kind of treatment. The sample consisted of blood. These receptors were taken from a female donor with papillary thyroid cancer or a benign thyroid nodule (not recorded which). Some clones in this sample may be carry-over from other donors' samples.

This chain joins TRBV27 and TRBJ2-3, with 10 positions matching TRBD2. V lost 5 bases to trimming and J lost 4 bases; unmatched junction nucleotides: 12. In germline, CDR1 is MNHEY, CDR2 SMNVEV (reference sequence). CDR3 size: 17 residues. This CDR3 is CASSPLAGEVFADTQYF. The CDR3 DNA is TGTGCCAGCAGTCCCCTAGCGGGAGAGGTTTTCGCAGATACGCAGTATTTT.

By proportion, this clone is medium-sized. The chain recombines TRBV20-1 with TRBJ2-1, with unresolved D. CDR1 and CDR2 (germline): DFQATT, SNEGSKA (reference sequence). There are 12 residues in the CDR3. V was clipped by 3 bases and J by 5 bases, with 8 bases between them. The CDR3 DNA is TGCAGTGCTAGTCCCAACCACAATGAGCAGTTCTTC. Translation gives CSASPNHNEQFF.

Judged by abundance, this clone is medium-sized (0.01 to 0.1%). This chain connects TRBV6-1 to TRBJ2-7; D possibly corresponds to TRBD1 (6 bases). Germline V gene sequence: CDR1 MNHNS, CDR2 SASEGT. V shed 7 bases and J shed 1 base, with 11 bases lying between them. This CDR3 contains 13 residues. The CDR3 sequence is CASTGTLSYEQYF. The CDR3 nucleotides are TGTGCCAGCACGGGGACACTATCCTACGAGCAGTACTTC.

This clone is labeled medium-sized. The chain joins TRBV28 to TRBJ2-1, with 14 bases identical to TRBD2. The CDR3 runs to 18 residues. V gave up 5 bases and J gave up 2 bases; unmatched junction bases: 8. In germline, CDR1 is MDHEN, CDR2 SYDVKM. In DNA, the CDR3 is TGTGCCAGCAGTCCCGGGACTAGCGGGAGTTTCGCCTACAATGAGCAGTTCTTC. Translation gives CASSPGTSGSFAYNEQFF.

In its sample, this clone ranks as medium-sized. The CDR3 nucleotides read TGTGCCAGCAGTTTAGAGGGAGCCTACTCTAGCACAGATACGCAGTATTTT. Protein: CASSLEGAYSSTDTQYF. The chain employs TRBV28 and TRBJ2-3; tentative D call: TRBD2 (5 bases). Trimming cost V 2 bases and J 0 bases, with 15 bases left between them. Per the germline V gene, CDR1 is MDHEN and CDR2 is SYDVKM. This CDR3 contains 17 residues.

A remark on this clone: Sequence at one end of the junction differs from germline and may be a read error. The chain recombines TRBV2 with TRBJ1-6; possibly TRBD1 for D (6 bases). The CDR3 contains 16 residues. CDR1 is SNHLY, CDR2 FYNNEI, per germline. CDR3 sequence: CARRGQTSSYNLPLHF. The CDR3 DNA reads TGTGCCAGAAGAGGACAGACGAGCTCCTATAATTTACCCCTCCACTTT. The full variable domain, completed using reference TRBV2 and TRBJ1-6, is EPEVTQTPSHQVTQMGQEVILRCVPISNHLYFYWYRQILGQKVEFLVSFYNNEISEKSEIFDDQFSVERPDGSNFTLKIRSTKLEDSAMYFCARRGQTSSYNLPLHFGNGTRLTVT.

This clone showed up many times. The chain combines TRBV12-3 or TRBV12-4 with TRBJ2-4; D gene unclear. The CDR3 contains 13 residues. The germline V and J ends were trimmed by 8 bases and 0 bases, with 8 bases remaining between them. CDR3 sequence (DNA): TGTGCCAGCTCAGTCAAAGCCAAAAACATTCAGTACTTC. Its translation: CASSVKAKNIQYF.

Ten or more counts support this clone. The V call is TRBV4-1, the J call TRBJ1-2, with a possible D match to TRBD1 (6 bases). V lost 0 bases and J 1 base, leaving 6 bases between the germline ends. This CDR3 has 14 amino acids. Germline assignment: CDR1 MGHRA and CDR2 YSYEKL. In nucleotides, the CDR3 is TGCGCCAGCAGCCAAGACAGGGGTAACTATGGCTACACCTTC. Translated, it gives CASSQDRGNYGYTF.

The table lists this clone with many counts. This sequence joins TRBV29-1 and TRBJ1-4; D uncertain. The germline V gene has CDR1 SQVTM and CDR2 ANQGSEA. The CDR3 contains 12 residues. V lost 5 bases to trimming and J lost 8 bases, with 12 bases between them. For the CDR3, the DNA is TGCAGCGTTATTCAAGGGCAAGAAAAACTGTTTTTT. Its translation: CSVIQGQEKLFF.

This clone has a handful of counts. The chain has TRBV12-3 or TRBV12-4 and TRBJ1-2; possible D gene TRBD1, 5 bases. This CDR3 region has 12 residues. The V end lost 3 bases, the J end lost 6 bases, and 8 bases lay between the germline ends. For the CDR3, the DNA is TGTGCCAGCAGTTTCGGGGGTGATGGCTACACCTTC. Translated, it gives CASSFGGDGYTF.

This clone was counted ten times or more. This chain joins TRBV20-1 and TRBJ2-1; D may be TRBD2 (6 bases). Germline V CDR1 and CDR2: DFQATT, SNEGSKA (reference sequence). Trimming stripped 0 bases from V and 5 bases from J, with 11 bases between. CDR3 length: 14 residues. CDR3 amino acids: CSAREPGLHNEQFF. The DNA of the CDR3 is TGCAGTGCTAGAGAACCGGGACTGCACAATGAGCAGTTCTTC.

This clone showed up many times. The chain is built from TRBV19 and TRBJ2-1; 9 bases are a match to TRBD2. V lost 3 bases, J lost 3 bases, and 12 bases stayed unmatched. Germline assignment: CDR1 LNHDA and CDR2 SQIVND (reference sequence). CDR3 length equals 18 residues. This CDR3 is CASSMRPSSGMGYNEQFF. CDR3 DNA: TGTGCCAGTAGTATGCGCCCCTCTAGCGGGATGGGCTACAATGAGCAGTTCTTC.

This clone was detected only a few times. CDR3 sequence (DNA): TGCAGTGCTAGAGATCAGGACAGGGGGTATGAGCAGTTCTTC. It is translated as CSARDQDRGYEQFF. V usage is TRBV20-1 and J usage is TRBJ2-1; the match to TRBD1 covers 10 bases. With 0 bases clipped from V and 8 bases from J, the junction kept 4 bases outside the gene matches. The CDR3 has 14 amino acids. Germline values: CDR1 DFQATT, CDR2 SNEGSKA (reference sequence).

Comment on this clone: Since the CDR3 does not end with the conserved phenylalanine or tryptophan, this likely comes from a read error. V is TRBV7-2 and J is TRBJ2-1; 14 bases align to TRBD2. The CDR3 is 18 amino acids. Germline-derived CDR1 and CDR2 are SGHTA and FQGNSA. This chain's CDR3 is CASILARRLAGGPGEQFL. The DNA of the CDR3 is TGTGCCAGCATCTTAGCGAGGAGACTAGCGGGAGGGCCGGGTGAGCAGTTCCTC.

This clone was found many times. This chain connects TRBV5-5 to TRBJ1-4; 7 nucleotides agree with TRBD1. J lost 6 bases, V lost 2 bases, and 13 bases had no gene match. Germline CDR1 and CDR2: SGHKS and YYEKEE (reference sequence). This CDR3 is built from 17 residues. This CDR3 is CASSFLPGQAEDEKLFF. The CDR3 nucleotides are TGTGCCAGCAGCTTTCTCCCTGGACAGGCGGAAGATGAAAAACTGTTTTTT.

This clone is categorized as medium-sized (0.01 to 0.1%). The chain combines TRBV19 with TRBJ1-1; 8 nucleotides agree with TRBD1. The germline V gene has CDR1 LNHDA and CDR2 SQIVND (reference sequence). The CDR3 spans 12 residues. The V segment lost 3 bases and the J segment 10 bases; nucleotides outside the gene matches: 4. CDR3 DNA: TGTGCCAGTAGTATGGGACAGGTCGGAGCTTTCTTT. Amino acids: CASSMGQVGAFF.

This clone was seen repeatedly, ten times or more. The chain recombines TRBV15 with TRBJ1-4; 7 bases are shared with TRBD1. This CDR3 region has 15 residues. Germline loops: CDR1 LNHNV, CDR2 YYDKDF (reference sequence). Trimming took 9 bases from V and 0 from J; bases not matched to a gene: 7. The CDR3 nucleotides read TGTGCCACGAGGGGGCCAGGTACAACTAATGAAAAACTGTTTTTT. It specifies CATRGPGTTNEKLFF.

This clone was detected ten times or more. The chain is built from TRBV25-1 and TRBJ1-3; D remains ambiguous. CDR1 is MGHDK, CDR2 SYGVNS, per germline. CDR3 length: 14 residues. V lost 3 bases to trimming and J lost 6 bases, with 12 bases between them. Here the CDR3 DNA reads TGTGCCAGCAGTGATCTCCTAGGGATAAACACCATATATTTT. It is translated as CASSDLLGINTIYF.

By proportion, this clone is medium-sized. The gene calls are TRBV12-3 or TRBV12-4 and TRBJ2-7, with unresolved D. V lost 4 bases, J lost 2 bases, and 6 bases lay in between. The CDR3 has 12 amino acids. This CDR3 reads CASSSLAYEQYF. In DNA, the CDR3 is TGTGCCAGCAGTTCCCTGGCCTACGAGCAGTACTTC.

This clone occurred a few times. This chain joins TRBV6-1 and TRBJ1-5, with D hard to call. The CDR3 runs 12 residues. The germline V and J ends were trimmed by 10 bases and 4 bases, with 11 bases remaining between them. The germline V gene encodes CDR1 MNHNS and CDR2 SASEGT. The CDR3 spells CATATDNQPQHF. The CDR3 DNA is TGTGCCACGGCGACTGATAATCAGCCCCAGCATTTT.